This TCR beta chain was recovered during a study of blood T cell repertoires in COVID-19. Study processing details: Amplification of reference gene primers was used by the study to estimate nucleated cell counts. The repertoire was sequenced with immunoSEQ multiplex PCR; TCRdb's copy has only in-frame clones and lacks some. That table is the source of V, J and clone size, and D and trimming were worked out from the DNA. The sample consists of 300,000 to 450,000 clones, about 89% of them appearing once. CDR3 length: 13 amino acids. V lost 3 bases and J lost 8, with 13 bases in between. Looked up from germline, CDR1 is SNHLY and CDR2 is FYNNEI.

This sequence originates from a woman between 55 and 75 years old with COVID-19, enrolled during active disease. The chain joins TRBV2 to TRBJ1-2; weak D call: TRBD1 (5 bases). The specimen sequenced was peripheral blood. CDR3 region: CASSDQGQGGYTF. The CDR3 coding sequence is TGTGCCAGCAGTGATCAGGGTCAGGGAGGCTACACCTTC.